This TCR beta chain is from a study of T cell repertoires in cytomegalovirus infection (dated by TCRdb to about 2019). Broadly, across the study: Alongside well-studied HLA-B-restricted epitopes, the peptide stimulations were aimed at recently identified HLA-C-restricted CMV epitopes, whose presentation resists viral immunomodulation. Donor HLA type was relevant to the analysis, because carriage of CMV infection together with the matching HLA type was indicated by public TCR beta signatures.

Sequencing relied on an Illumina HiSeq 1500. TCRdb itself trimmed the public reads at Q25 with fastp, ran MiXCR and retained productive beta chains. Every CDR3 protein is listed once, alongside the most common genes and DNA of its rows. The sample table lists approximately 990,000 distinct CDR3 sequences, 31% of them with a count of one. The ten largest account for about an eighth of the sample. As for this clonotype: Its antigen is unknown. No much larger clone exists at a distance of one base, and base qualities are not known.

Broad study findings and their caveats: The ex vivo response was dominated by HLA-C-restricted CMV-specific TCR beta clonotypes, which also provided the single most frequent clonotype in two of eight donors. Carriers of CMV infection plus the relevant HLA type were discriminated by the cumulative frequency of public TCR beta family members in the study cohort and in an independent roughly 380-donor cohort.

Spanning cysteine to phenylalanine, the CDR3 consists of 16 amino acids. Only the CDR3 DNA stays, 48 bases, in frame from base 1. The germline V gene provides CDR1 MGHRA and CDR2 YSYEKL. After removal of 0 bases from V and 0 bases from J, the junction retains 4 bases not matched to a gene. The treatment or condition label for this specimen denotes: in vitro stimulation with specific CMV peptide epitopes to enrich CMV-specific T cells. The receptor was derived from a human donor in good health (CMV status not recorded). Some clones in this sample may be carry-over from other donors' samples. The specimen was cultured CD8+ T cells from PBMCs, collected from culture after CMV antigen stimulation. In this chain, TRBV4-1 is recombined with TRBJ2-5, and TRBD2 matches 7 of the central bases. CDR3 loop: CASSQEGGRYQETQYF. Read as DNA, the sequence is TGCGCCAGCAGCCAAGAGGGGGGGAGGTACCAAGAGACCCAGTACTTC.